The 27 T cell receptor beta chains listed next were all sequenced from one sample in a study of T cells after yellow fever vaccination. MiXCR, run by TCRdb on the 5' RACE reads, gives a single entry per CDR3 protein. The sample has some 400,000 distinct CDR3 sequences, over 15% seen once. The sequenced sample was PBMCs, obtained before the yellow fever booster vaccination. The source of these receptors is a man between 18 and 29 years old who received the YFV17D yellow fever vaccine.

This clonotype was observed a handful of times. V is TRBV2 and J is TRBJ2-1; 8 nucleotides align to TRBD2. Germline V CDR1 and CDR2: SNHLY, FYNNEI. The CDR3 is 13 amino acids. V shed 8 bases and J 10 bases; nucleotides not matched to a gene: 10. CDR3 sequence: CASARYERGEQFF. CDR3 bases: TGTGCCAGCGCTCGCTACGAGCGGGGGGAGCAGTTCTTC.

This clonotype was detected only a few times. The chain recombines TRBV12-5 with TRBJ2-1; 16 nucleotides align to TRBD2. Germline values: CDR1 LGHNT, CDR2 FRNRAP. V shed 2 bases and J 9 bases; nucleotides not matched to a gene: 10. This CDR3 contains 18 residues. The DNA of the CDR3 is TGTGCTAGTGGTTTGCCACCGGGACTAGCGGGGGGGCTTGGTGAGCAGTTCTTC. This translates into CASGLPPGLAGGLGEQFF.

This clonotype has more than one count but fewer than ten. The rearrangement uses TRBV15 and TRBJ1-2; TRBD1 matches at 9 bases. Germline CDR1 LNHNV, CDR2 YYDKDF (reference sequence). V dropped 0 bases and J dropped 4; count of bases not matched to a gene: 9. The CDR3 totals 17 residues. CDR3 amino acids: CATSRDRGQGTGYGYTF. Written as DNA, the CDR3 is TGTGCCACCAGCAGAGATAGAGGACAGGGGACAGGCTATGGCTACACCTTC.

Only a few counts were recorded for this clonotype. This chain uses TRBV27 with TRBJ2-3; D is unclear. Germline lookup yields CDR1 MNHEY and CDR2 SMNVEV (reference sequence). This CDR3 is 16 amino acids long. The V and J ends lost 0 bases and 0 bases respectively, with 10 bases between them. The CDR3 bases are TGTGCCAGCAGTTTATCAAGGAGATTTAGCACAGATACGCAGTATTTT. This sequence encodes CASSLSRRFSTDTQYF.

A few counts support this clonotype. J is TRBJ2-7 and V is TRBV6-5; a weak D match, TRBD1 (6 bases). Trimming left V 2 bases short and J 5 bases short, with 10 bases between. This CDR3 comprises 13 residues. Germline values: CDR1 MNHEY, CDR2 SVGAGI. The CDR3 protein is CASSYTGRDEQYF. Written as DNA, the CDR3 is TGTGCCAGCAGTTACACAGGGCGGGACGAGCAGTACTTC.

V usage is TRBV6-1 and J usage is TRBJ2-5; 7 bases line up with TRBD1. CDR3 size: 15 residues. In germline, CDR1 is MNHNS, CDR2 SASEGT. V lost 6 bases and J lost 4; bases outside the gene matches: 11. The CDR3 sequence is CASSEGTAERETQYF. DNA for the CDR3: TGTGCCAGCAGCGAGGGGACAGCGGAGAGAGAGACCCAGTACTTC.

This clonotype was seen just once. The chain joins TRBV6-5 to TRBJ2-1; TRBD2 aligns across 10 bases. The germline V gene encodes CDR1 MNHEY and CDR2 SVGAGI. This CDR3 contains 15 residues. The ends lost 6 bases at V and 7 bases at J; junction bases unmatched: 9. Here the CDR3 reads CASSLSGGAGNEQFF. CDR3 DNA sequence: TGTGCCAGCAGCCTGAGCGGGGGGGCCGGGAATGAGCAGTTCTTC.

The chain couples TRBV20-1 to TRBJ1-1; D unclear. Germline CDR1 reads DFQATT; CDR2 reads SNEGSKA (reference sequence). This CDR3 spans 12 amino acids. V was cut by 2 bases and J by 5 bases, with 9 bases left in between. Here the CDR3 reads CSARLPETEAFF. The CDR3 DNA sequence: TGCAGTGCTAGACTCCCGGAGACTGAAGCTTTCTTT.

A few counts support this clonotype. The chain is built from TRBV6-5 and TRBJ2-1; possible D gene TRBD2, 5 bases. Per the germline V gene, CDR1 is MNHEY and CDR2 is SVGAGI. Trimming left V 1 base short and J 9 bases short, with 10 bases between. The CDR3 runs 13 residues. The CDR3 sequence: CASSYYGEGEQFF. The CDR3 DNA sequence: TGTGCCAGCAGTTACTACGGAGAGGGTGAGCAGTTCTTC.

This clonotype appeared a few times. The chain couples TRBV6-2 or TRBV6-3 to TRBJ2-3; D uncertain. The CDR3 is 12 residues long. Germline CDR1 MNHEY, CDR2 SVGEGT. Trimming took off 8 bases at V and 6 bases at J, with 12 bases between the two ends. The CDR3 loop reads CASGLPWDTQYF. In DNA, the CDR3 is TGTGCCAGCGGTCTACCCTGGGATACGCAGTATTTT.

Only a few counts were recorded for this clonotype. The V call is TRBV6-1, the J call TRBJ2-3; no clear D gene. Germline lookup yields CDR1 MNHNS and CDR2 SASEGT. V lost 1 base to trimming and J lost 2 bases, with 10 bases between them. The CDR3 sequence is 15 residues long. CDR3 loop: CASSEVGLPTDTQYF. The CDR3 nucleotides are TGTGCCAGCAGTGAAGTCGGTCTCCCCACAGATACGCAGTATTTT.

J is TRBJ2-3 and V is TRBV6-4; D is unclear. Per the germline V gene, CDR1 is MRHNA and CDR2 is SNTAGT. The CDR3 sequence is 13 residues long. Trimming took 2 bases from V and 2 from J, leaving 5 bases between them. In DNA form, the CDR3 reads TGTGCCAGCAGTGACATAAACACAGATACGCAGTATTTT. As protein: CASSDINTDTQYF.

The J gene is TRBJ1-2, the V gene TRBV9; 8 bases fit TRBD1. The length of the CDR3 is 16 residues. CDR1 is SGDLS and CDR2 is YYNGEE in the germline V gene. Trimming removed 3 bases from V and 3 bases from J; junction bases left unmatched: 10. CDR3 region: CASSDRQGHRDYGYTF. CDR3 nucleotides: TGTGCCAGCAGCGATCGACAGGGGCATAGAGACTATGGCTACACCTTC.

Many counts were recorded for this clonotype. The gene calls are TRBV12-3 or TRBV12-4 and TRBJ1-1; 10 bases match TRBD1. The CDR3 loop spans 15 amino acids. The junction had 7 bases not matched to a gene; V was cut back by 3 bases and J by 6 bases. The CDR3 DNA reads TGTGCCAGCAGTTTTGGACAGGGGGGTGTGGCTGAAGCTTTCTTT. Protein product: CASSFGQGGVAEAFF.

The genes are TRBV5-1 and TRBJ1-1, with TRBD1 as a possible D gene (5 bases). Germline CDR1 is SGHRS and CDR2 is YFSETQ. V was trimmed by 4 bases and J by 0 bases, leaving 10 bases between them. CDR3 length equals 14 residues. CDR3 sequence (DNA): TGCGCCAGCAGCGTACAGGTCATGAACACTGAAGCTTTCTTT. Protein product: CASSVQVMNTEAFF.

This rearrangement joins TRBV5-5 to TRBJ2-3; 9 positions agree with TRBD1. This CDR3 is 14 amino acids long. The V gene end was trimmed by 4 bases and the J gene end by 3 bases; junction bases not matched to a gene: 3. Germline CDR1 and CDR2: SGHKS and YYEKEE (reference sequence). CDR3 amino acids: CASSTGTGTDTQYF. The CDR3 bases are TGTGCCAGCAGCACCGGGACAGGGACAGATACGCAGTATTTT.

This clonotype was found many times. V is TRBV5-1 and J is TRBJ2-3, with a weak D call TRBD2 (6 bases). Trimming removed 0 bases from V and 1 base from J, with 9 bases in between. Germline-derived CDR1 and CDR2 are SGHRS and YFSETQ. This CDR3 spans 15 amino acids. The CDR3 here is CASSLVPGGTDTQYF. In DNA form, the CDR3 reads TGCGCCAGCAGCTTGGTTCCGGGGGGCACAGATACGCAGTATTTT. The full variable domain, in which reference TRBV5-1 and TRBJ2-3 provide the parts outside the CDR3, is KAGVTQTPRYLIKTRGQQVTLSCSPISGHRSVSWYQQTPGQGLQFLFEYFSETQRNKGNFPGRFSGRQFSNSRSEMNVSTLELGDSALYLCASSLVPGGTDTQYFGPGTRLTVL.

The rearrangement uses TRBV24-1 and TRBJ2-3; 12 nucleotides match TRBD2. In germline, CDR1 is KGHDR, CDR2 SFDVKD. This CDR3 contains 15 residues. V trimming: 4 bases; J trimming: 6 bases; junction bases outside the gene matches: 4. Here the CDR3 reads CATSDPTSGGDTQYF. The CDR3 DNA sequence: TGTGCCACCAGTGACCCGACTAGCGGGGGTGATACGCAGTATTTT.

The CDR3: CASTRDGGGYEQYF. The CDR3 coding sequence is TGTGCCAGCACCCGTGATGGGGGCGGTTACGAGCAGTACTTC. The rearrangement uses TRBV7-2 and TRBJ2-7, with D possibly matching TRBD1 (6 bases). Trimming shortened V by 7 bases and J by 4 bases, and 17 bases separated the two germline ends. The germline gives CDR1 SGHTA, CDR2 FQGNSA. This CDR3 is 14 amino acids long.

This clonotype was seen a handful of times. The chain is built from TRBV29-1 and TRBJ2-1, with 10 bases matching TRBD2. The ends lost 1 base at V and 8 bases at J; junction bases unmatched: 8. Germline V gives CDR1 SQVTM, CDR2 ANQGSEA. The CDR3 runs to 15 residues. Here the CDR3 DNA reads TGCAGCGTTGAAGCTAGCGGGGGTCTCGAGGATGAGCAGTTCTTC. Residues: CSVEASGGLEDEQFF.

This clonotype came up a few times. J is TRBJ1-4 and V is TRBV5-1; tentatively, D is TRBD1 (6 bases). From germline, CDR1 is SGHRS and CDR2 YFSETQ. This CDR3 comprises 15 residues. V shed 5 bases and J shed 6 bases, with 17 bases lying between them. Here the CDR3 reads CASRRTGGLDEKLFF. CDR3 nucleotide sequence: TGCGCCAGCAGACGAACGGGGGGGCTGGATGAAAAACTGTTTTTT.

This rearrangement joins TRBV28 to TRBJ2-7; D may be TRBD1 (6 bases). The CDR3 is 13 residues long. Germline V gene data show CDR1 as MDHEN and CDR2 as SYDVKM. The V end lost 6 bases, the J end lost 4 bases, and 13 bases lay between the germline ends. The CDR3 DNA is TGTGCCAGCAGCCCTAATACAGGGTACGAGCAGTACGTC. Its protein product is CASSPNTGYEQYV.

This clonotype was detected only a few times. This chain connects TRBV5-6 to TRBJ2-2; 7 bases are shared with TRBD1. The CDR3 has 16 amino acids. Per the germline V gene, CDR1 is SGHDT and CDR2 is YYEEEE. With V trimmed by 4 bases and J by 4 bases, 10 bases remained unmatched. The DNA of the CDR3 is TGTGCCAGCAGCCAAAATCCGGGACAGCTCACCGGGGAGCTGTTTTTT. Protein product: CASSQNPGQLTGELFF.

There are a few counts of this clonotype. This CDR3 is CASSLEESNYGYTF. In DNA, the CDR3 is TGCGCCAGCAGCTTGGAGGAATCCAACTATGGCTACACCTTC. The chain has TRBV5-1 and TRBJ1-2, with D hard to call. This CDR3 is 14 amino acids long. V shed 0 bases and J shed 2 bases, with 8 bases lying between them. Germline V gene data show CDR1 as SGHRS and CDR2 as YFSETQ.

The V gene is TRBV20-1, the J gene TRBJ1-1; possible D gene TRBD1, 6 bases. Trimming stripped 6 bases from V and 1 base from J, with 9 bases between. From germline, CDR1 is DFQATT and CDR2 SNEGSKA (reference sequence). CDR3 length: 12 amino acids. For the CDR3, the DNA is TGCAGTGCCGTACAGGGGAACACTGAAGCTTTCTTT. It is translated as CSAVQGNTEAFF.

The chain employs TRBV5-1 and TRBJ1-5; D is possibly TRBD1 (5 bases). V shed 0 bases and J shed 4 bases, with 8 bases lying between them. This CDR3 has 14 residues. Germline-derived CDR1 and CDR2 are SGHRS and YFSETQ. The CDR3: CASSLGGENQPQHF. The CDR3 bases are TGCGCCAGCAGCTTGGGGGGGGAGAATCAGCCCCAGCATTTT. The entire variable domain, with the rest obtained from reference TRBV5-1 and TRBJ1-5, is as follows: KAGVTQTPRYLIKTRGQQVTLSCSPISGHRSVSWYQQTPGQGLQFLFEYFSETQRNKGNFPGRFSGRQFSNSRSEMNVSTLELGDSALYLCASSLGGENQPQHFGDGTRLSIL.

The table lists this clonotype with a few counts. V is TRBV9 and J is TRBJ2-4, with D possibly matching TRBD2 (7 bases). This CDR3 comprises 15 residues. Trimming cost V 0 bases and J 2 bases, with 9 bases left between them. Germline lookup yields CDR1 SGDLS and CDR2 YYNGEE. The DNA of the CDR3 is TGTGCCAGCAGCGTAGAGGGGGGGACCAAAAACATTCAGTACTTC. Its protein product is CASSVEGGTKNIQYF.